This TCR beta chain comes out of a study of blood T cell repertoires in COVID-19 (TCRdb year 2020). Regarding the study in general: Samples covering the acute and convalescent phases of COVID-19 were provided by collaborators in the United States, Italy and Spain. HLA class I and class II types, where available, came from metadata supplied by the sample provider rather than from assay-based typing. The prospective study material was composed of cDNA or gDNA derived from T cells, B-cell-depleted T cells, or PBMCs. A de-identified subject ID, COVID-19 status, age in years and sex were almost always included in the sample metadata. Subjects who had been exposed to COVID-19, were actively infected with it, or had recovered from it provided the deeply sampled blood TCRbeta repertoires that made up the dataset. Samples came from the ongoing ImmuneRACE study (first 160 participants) plus 1,254 subjects from 6 global collaborators. The repertoires were made available in a free public database intended to serve as a resource for research on the immune response to SARS-CoV-2. The paper as a whole reports these results and caveats: Clinical and demographic metadata were provided uncurated, with the amount varying by source and participant.

TCRbeta CDR3 regions were amplified from genomic DNA by means of the immunoSEQ Assay, a bias-controlled multiplex PCR. The authors' analysis ran thus. The number of nucleated cells in each sample was estimated from the amplification of reference gene primers within the assay. To quantify the absolute abundance of each unique TCRbeta CDR3 rearrangement, sequence reads were collapsed and filtered. For each sample, productive Simpson clonality was calculated as the square root of Simpson's diversity index over productive rearrangements. Drawn from immuneACCESS, this table holds only the in-frame rearrangements with V and J called that TCRdb kept. Clones are partly lost; checked studies trace under half to an unresolved V gene and leave the rest unexplained. V and J calls and clone size are those listed in that table; D and trimming were worked out from the DNA. In all, the sample holds roughly 220,000 clones, and less than 85% of those were seen once. The top ten clones comprise 5.5% to 7% of the sample.

V lost 4 bases and J lost 7 bases; the stretch between them is 20 bases long. Looking up the germline V gene yields CDR1 SGDLS and CDR2 YYNGEE. Its CDR3 holds 16 amino acids, cysteine through phenylalanine. CDR3 DNA only is kept here, 48 bases in frame from base 1. Of note for this clone: Its antigen is still unknown. No clone much larger than this one lies a single base away; base qualities are absent.

Collaborating institutions collected whole blood in K2EDTA tubes following their own protocols. For TCRbeta analysis, collaborator samples were shipped as frozen whole blood, as isolated PBMCs, or as DNA extracted from either sample type. The rearranged segments are TRBV9 and TRBJ1-4; the D region possibly corresponds to TRBD1 (6 bases align). This TCR came from a woman in her seventies with acute or convalescent COVID-19. The sequencing input was peripheral blood. The bases are TGTGCCAGCAGCTTCGGCAGCAGGGGCGTTTCTGAAAAACTGTTTTTT. Its protein is CASSFGSRGVSEKLFF.